This T cell receptor (beta chain) derives from a study of cytomegalovirus exposure and HLA in healthy donors. To note about this clone: The antigen is undetermined.

Study results and limitations: While the bulk of TCR sequences proved rare, some public TCRs turned up in many donors. Listed as cytomegalovirus-associated were roughly 180 TCR beta chains. Reports indicated that the classifier achieved high specificity and sensitivity in diagnosing cytomegalovirus status. Confirmation in vitro established that a few CMV-associated chains were specific for CMV antigens.

The table came from immunoSEQ multiplex PCR; TCRdb's copy has only in-frame clones and leaves some out. The sample includes 200,000 to 300,000 clones, 90% of them seen just once. The V segment lost 0 bases and the J segment 5 bases; nucleotides outside the gene matches: 5. The CDR3 is 15 amino acids. Germline CDR1 and CDR2: MNHEY and SVGAGI. The J gene is TRBJ2-7, the V gene TRBV6-5, with 9 bases fitting TRBD1. The receptor was derived from a woman aged 25-40 years in good health and CMV-seronegative. The sample was PBMCs. The CDR3 bases are TGTGCCAGCAGTTACTCGAAACAGGGGGCGGACGAGCAGTACTTC. It specifies CASSYSKQGADEQYF.